The rows below give T cell receptor beta chains drawn from one sample of a study of CD8+ T cells in alopecia areata. The protocol was immunoSEQ multiplex PCR, while the TCRdb copy is restricted to in-frame clones and leaves out a portion. Of 89,000 or so clones listed, about 53% are singletons. Specimen: NKG2D-high CD8+ T cells sorted from blood. The receptors were gathered from a human donor with alopecia areata. Both conserved end residues are part of each CDR3. Fields, in order: D gene, J gene, clone size, V gene, CDR3 protein, CDR3 DNA. The D gene is left open where the match is weak. The size of a clone is reported for some rows only, either as once, few or many, or as a class for expanded clones.

NA TRBJ2-1 NA TRBV14 CASSPTSYEQFF TGTGCCAGCAGCCCTACTAGCTATGAGCAGTTCTTC
NA TRBJ2-1 few TRBV19 CASSMTAYNEQFF TGTGCCAGTAGTATGACAGCCTACAATGAGCAGTTCTTC
TRBD2 TRBJ2-7 NA TRBV2 CASLHGGVYEQYF TGTGCCAGTTTACATGGGGGGGTGTACGAGCAGTACTTC
TRBD1 TRBJ2-2 few TRBV29-1 CSVDSDGQGLNTGELFF TGCAGCGTGGATAGCGATGGACAGGGACTCAACACCGGGGAGCTGTTTTTT
NA TRBJ2-7 NA TRBV7-9 CASSLMEQPFPEQYF TGTGCCAGCAGCTTGATGGAACAGCCATTTCCCGAGCAGTACTTC
TRBD1 TRBJ1-2 few TRBV29-1 CSWTGTGGEAYGYTF TGCAGCTGGACCGGGACAGGGGGCGAAGCCTATGGCTACACCTTC
NA TRBJ2-3 NA TRBV5-4 CASSLGTRADTQYF TGTGCCAGCAGCCTTGGGACGCGTGCAGATACGCAGTATTTT
NA TRBJ2-7 NA TRBV11-2 CASSFKAYEQYF TGTGCCAGCAGCTTCAAAGCCTACGAGCAGTACTTC
NA TRBJ1-2 NA TRBV29-1 CSVGPNYGYTF TGCAGCGTTGGACCAAATTATGGCTACACCTTC
NA TRBJ2-2 NA TRBV27 CASSLREPDPGELFF TGTGCCAGCAGTTTGCGGGAACCTGACCCCGGGGAGCTGTTTTTT
NA TRBJ2-7 NA TRBV5-6 CASSLDGSPYEQYF TGTGCCAGCAGCTTGGACGGGAGTCCCTACGAGCAGTACTTC
TRBD2 TRBJ2-1 NA TRBV5-1 CASSSPGLAGEQFF TGCGCCAGCAGCTCCCCGGGACTAGCTGGTGAGCAGTTCTTC
NA TRBJ2-6 NA TRBV11-2 CASYQTGGSGANVLTF TGTGCCAGCTACCAGACAGGAGGCTCTGGGGCCAACGTCCTGACTTTC
NA TRBJ1-2 NA TRBV25-1 CASNHGGEGYTF TGTGCCAGCAACCACGGGGGGGAAGGCTACACCTTC
NA TRBJ1-1 NA TRBV27 CASSLGKITLNTEAFF TGTGCCAGCAGTTTGGGCAAAATTACCCTGAACACTGAAGCTTTCTTT
NA TRBJ2-1 few TRBV28 CASSFRISSYNEQFF TGTGCCAGCAGTTTTCGGATAAGCTCCTACAATGAGCAGTTCTTC
TRBD1 TRBJ2-2 few TRBV28 CASSLIRDRELFF TGTGCCAGCAGTTTGATCCGGGACAGAGAGCTGTTTTTT
NA TRBJ2-7 few TRBV4-3 CASSPGGSYEQYF TGCGCCAGCAGCCCTGGGGGGTCCTATGAGCAGTACTTC
NA TRBJ2-6 NA TRBV7-9 CASSHTTAGANVLTF TGTGCCAGCAGCCATACAACGGCAGGGGCCAACGTCCTGACTTTC
TRBD1 TRBJ1-2 NA TRBV29-1 CSAYGTGDPNGYTF TGCAGCGCATACGGGACAGGGGATCCTAATGGCTACACCTTC
NA TRBJ2-2 few TRBV30 CAWRWETGELFF TGTGCCTGGAGGTGGGAAACCGGGGAGCTGTTTTTT
NA TRBJ2-7 NA TRBV7-9 CASSLGEQYF TGTGCCAGCAGCTTAGGGGAGCAGTACTTC
NA TRBJ2-7 NA TRBV6-6 CATVDNSYEQYF TGTGCCACCGTGGACAACTCCTACGAGCAGTACTTC
NA TRBJ2-7 NA TRBV5-1 CASSKEGGTYEQYF TGCGCCAGCAGTAAGGAGGGAGGCACCTACGAGCAGTACTTC
NA TRBJ2-7 NA TRBV27 CASKGSNYEQYF TGTGCCAGCAAAGGTTCCAACTACGAGCAGTACTTC
NA TRBJ2-1 once TRBV4-3 CASSHRDNEQFF TGCGCCAGCAGCCACAGGGACAATGAGCAGTTCTTC
NA TRBJ1-5 once TRBV6-1 CASTGASNQPQHF TGTGCCAGCACGGGGGCGTCAAATCAGCCCCAGCATTTT
NA TRBJ2-1 NA TRBV4-3 CASSQPGPNNEQFF TGCGCCAGCAGCCAACCGGGACCTAACAATGAGCAGTTCTTC
NA TRBJ2-7 NA TRBV7-9 CASSPLRSYEQYF TGTGCCAGCAGCCCCCTTCGATCCTACGAGCAGTACTTC
NA TRBJ2-5 NA TRBV23-1 CARLQRARRTPQETQYF TGCGCCAGATTACAACGCGCTCGGAGAACACCTCAAGAGACCCAGTACTTC
TRBD2 TRBJ2-1 NA TRBV2 CASSVHPSGIYNEQFF TGTGCCAGCAGTGTCCACCCTAGCGGGATATACAATGAGCAGTTCTTC
NA TRBJ2-1 NA TRBV7-8 CASSPLAPHEQFF TGTGCCAGCAGCCCTCTGGCCCCCCATGAGCAGTTCTTC
TRBD2 TRBJ2-3 NA TRBV28 CASSRYQTSGGGTDTQYF TGTGCCAGCAGTCGATATCAGACTAGCGGGGGTGGCACAGATACGCAGTATTTT
NA TRBJ2-7 NA TRBV27 CASNSQGHEQYF TGTGCCAGCAACTCGCAGGGCCACGAGCAGTACTTC
NA TRBJ2-7 few TRBV7-9 CASSRGGQWTYEQYF TGTGCCAGCAGCCGCGGGGGCCAGTGGACCTACGAGCAGTACTTC
NA TRBJ2-3 NA TRBV7-9 CGSRGRGTDTQYF TGTGGATCGAGGGGCAGGGGCACAGATACGCAGTATTTT
NA TRBJ2-1 NA TRBV30 CAWSVGGTQDEQFF TGTGCCTGGAGTGTAGGTGGGACCCAGGATGAGCAGTTCTTC
NA TRBJ2-2 NA TRBV6-5 CASLAIREGTGELFF TGTGCCAGCCTAGCTATCCGGGAAGGGACCGGGGAGCTGTTTTTT
TRBD2 TRBJ2-1 few TRBV11-2 CASSLGRASGEYNEQFF TGTGCCAGCAGCTTAGGAAGGGCTAGCGGGGAGTACAATGAGCAGTTCTTC
NA TRBJ2-3 NA TRBV6-6 CASSPWDQLAQYF TGTGCCAGCAGTCCCTGGGATCAGTTGGCGCAGTATTTT
NA TRBJ2-1 NA TRBV27 CASNTGGTDNEQFF TGTGCCAGCAATACCGGCGGGACCGACAATGAGCAGTTCTTC
NA TRBJ2-3 NA TRBV5-6 CASSRPGADTQYF TGTGCCAGCAGCCGCCCGGGGGCCGATACGCAGTATTTT
TRBD1 TRBJ1-5 NA TRBV19 CASSPGQGQWTQHF TGTGCCAGTAGCCCAGGACAGGGGCAGTGGACCCAGCATTTT
NA TRBJ1-5 NA TRBV4-1 CASSQGVNQPQHF TGCGCCAGCAGCCAAGGAGTCAATCAGCCCCAGCATTTT
TRBD2 TRBJ2-1 once TRBV5-6 CASSFGTISDEQFF TGTGCCAGCAGCTTCGGGACTATTTCCGATGAGCAGTTCTTC
NA TRBJ2-7 few TRBV28 CASSLNFYEQYF TGTGCCAGCAGTTTAAACTTCTACGAGCAGTACTTC